This T cell receptor beta chain came from a study of cytomegalovirus exposure and HLA in healthy donors. Study information: Early on, a data release was issued that held roughly 80 million unique TCRs from HLA-typed donors.

General observations from the study: CMV serostatus was the only recorded immune exposure for donors.

Germline V CDR1 and CDR2: SGHTA, FQGNSA. CDR3 length equals 15 residues. This clone came up a few times. Its antigen is not identified. Mismatch with germline at one junction end may stem from a read error. PCR primers comprised 60 Vbeta and 13 Jbeta primers. The table came from immunoSEQ multiplex PCR; TCRdb's copy has only in-frame clones and leaves some out. The data contain just over 65,000 clones, roughly four fifths of them singletons. The rearrangement joins TRBV7-2 to TRBJ1-2, with D perhaps TRBD1 (6 bases). The sequence was obtained from a human donor in good health. Sequenced material: PBMCs. The CDR3 is CASSGRGAGVYGYPF. DNA of the CDR3: TGTGCCAGCAGCGGGCGGGGGGCAGGGGTCTATGGCTACCCCTTC.